The clone carrying this TCR beta chain was recorded only once. No antigen is known for it. These data are taken from a study of T cell responses to AZD1222 COVID-19 vaccine. Study-level findings and limits: Repertoires were obtained solely post-peak T cell response. Spike-wide coverage was observed for vaccine-associated CD4 TCRs, with dominant responses at 160-218 and 743-854.

Per the germline V gene, CDR1 is MNHEY and CDR2 is SMNVEV (reference sequence). V lost 3 bases and J 3 bases, leaving 8 bases between the germline ends. The CDR3 extends over 13 amino acids. Profiled with immunoSEQ multiplex PCR; TCRdb holds only in-frame clones, not every one. The sample holds approximately 140,000 clones, about 93% seen once. Sequences were derived from peripheral blood, sampled 28 days after the second AZD1222 dose. The J gene is TRBJ1-2, the V gene TRBV27; D possibly corresponds to TRBD1 (5 bases). This TCR was recovered from an adult who received the AZD1222 COVID-19 vaccine. The CDR3 coding sequence is TGTGCCAGCAGTTTGGCCAGGGACTATGGCTACACCTTC. Translated: CASSLARDYGYTF.